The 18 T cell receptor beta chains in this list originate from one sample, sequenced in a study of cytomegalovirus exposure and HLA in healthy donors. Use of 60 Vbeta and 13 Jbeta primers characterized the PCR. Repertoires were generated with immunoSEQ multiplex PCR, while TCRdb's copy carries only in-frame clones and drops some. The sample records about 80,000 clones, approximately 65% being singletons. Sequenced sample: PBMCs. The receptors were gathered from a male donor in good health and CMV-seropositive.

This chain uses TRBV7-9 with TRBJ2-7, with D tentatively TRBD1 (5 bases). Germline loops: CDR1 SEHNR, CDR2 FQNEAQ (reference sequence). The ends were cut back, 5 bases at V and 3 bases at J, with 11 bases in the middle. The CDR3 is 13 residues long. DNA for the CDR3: TGTGCCAGCAGCCGACCAGGGAACTACGAGCAGTACTTC. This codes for CASSRPGNYEQYF.

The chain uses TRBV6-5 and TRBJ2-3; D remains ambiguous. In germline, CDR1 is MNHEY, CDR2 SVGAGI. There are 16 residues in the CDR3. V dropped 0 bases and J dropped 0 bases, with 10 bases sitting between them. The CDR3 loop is CASSYSPSPSTDTQYF. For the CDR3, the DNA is TGTGCCAGCAGTTACTCGCCAAGCCCCAGCACAGATACGCAGTATTTT.

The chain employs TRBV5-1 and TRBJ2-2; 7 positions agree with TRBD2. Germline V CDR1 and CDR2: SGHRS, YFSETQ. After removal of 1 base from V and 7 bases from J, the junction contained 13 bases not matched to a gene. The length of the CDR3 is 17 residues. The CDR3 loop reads CASSLPPGGPGVGELFF. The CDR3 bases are TGCGCCAGCAGCTTGCCGCCGGGAGGCCCTGGTGTCGGGGAGCTGTTTTTT.

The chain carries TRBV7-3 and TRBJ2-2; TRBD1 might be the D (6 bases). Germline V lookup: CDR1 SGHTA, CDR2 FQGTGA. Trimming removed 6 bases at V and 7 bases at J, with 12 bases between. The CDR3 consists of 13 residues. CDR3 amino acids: CASRQGIGGELFF. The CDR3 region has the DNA TGTGCCAGCAGACAGGGTATTGGCGGGGAGCTGTTTTTT.

In DNA form, the CDR3 reads TGTGCCAGCAGTTACTCCTCAGGGCTCTCCTACAATGAGCAGTTCTTC. As protein: CASSYSSGLSYNEQFF. The chain has TRBV6-5 and TRBJ2-1; tentatively, D is TRBD1 (5 bases). V lost 0 bases to trimming and J lost 0 bases, with 9 bases between them. The CDR3 is made up of 16 amino acids. Per the germline V gene, CDR1 is MNHEY and CDR2 is SVGAGI.

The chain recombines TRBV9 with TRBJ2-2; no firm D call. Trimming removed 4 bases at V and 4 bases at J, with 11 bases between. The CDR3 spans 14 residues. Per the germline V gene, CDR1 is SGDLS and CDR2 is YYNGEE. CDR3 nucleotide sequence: TGTGCCAGCAGCTTCGAACAGCTCACCGGGGAGCTGTTTTTT. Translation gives CASSFEQLTGELFF.

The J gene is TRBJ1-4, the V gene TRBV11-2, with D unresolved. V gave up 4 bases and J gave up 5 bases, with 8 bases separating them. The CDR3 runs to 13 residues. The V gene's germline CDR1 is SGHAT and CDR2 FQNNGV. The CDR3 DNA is TGTGCCAGCAGCTACATTTCCAATGAAAAACTGTTTTTT. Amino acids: CASSYISNEKLFF.

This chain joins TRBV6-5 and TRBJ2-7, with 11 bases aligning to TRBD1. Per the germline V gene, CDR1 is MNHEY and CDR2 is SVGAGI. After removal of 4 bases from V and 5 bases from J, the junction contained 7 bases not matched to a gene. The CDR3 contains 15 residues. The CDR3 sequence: CASSSPGQGVNEQYF. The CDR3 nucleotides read TGTGCCAGCAGTTCGCCGGGACAGGGGGTCAACGAGCAGTACTTC.

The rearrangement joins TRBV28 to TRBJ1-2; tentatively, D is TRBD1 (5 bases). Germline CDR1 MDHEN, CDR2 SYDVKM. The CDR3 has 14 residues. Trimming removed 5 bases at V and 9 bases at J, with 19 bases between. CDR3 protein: CASSLDSAEGRYTF. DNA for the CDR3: TGTGCCAGCAGTCTAGACTCCGCGGAGGGGCGCTACACCTTC.

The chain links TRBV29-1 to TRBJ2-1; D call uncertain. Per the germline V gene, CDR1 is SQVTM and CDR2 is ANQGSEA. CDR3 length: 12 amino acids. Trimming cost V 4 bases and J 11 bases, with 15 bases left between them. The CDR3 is CSVVAGETQQFF. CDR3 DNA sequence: TGCAGCGTTGTAGCTGGCGAAACCCAGCAGTTCTTC.

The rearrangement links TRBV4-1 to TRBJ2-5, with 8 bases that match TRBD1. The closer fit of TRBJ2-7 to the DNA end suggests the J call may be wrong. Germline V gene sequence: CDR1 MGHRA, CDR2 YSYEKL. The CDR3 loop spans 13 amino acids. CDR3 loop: CASSPGQDYEQYF. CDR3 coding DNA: TGCGCCAGCAGCCCGGGACAGGACTACGAGCAGTACTTC.

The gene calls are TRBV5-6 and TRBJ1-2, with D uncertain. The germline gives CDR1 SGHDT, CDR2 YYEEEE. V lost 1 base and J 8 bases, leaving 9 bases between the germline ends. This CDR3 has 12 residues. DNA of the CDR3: TGTGCCAGCAGCTTGCGAAATAGCGGCTACACCTTC. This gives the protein CASSLRNSGYTF.

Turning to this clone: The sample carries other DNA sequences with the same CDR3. The CDR3 DNA is TGTGCCAGCAGCCCCACAGGGAACACTGAAGCTTTCTTT. This codes for CASSPTGNTEAFF. The genes are TRBV11-2 and TRBJ1-1; weak D call: TRBD1 (5 bases). Trimming left V 5 bases short and J 1 base short, with 8 bases between. The CDR3 runs to 13 residues. Germline assignment: CDR1 SGHAT and CDR2 FQNNGV.

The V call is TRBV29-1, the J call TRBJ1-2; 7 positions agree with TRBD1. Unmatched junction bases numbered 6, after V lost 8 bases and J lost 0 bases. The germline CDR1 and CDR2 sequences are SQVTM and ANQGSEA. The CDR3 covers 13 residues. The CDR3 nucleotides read TGCAGCTCTCTCGACAGGGCTAACTATGGCTACACCTTC. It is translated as CSSLDRANYGYTF. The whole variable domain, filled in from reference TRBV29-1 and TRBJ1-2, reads SAVISQKPSRDICQRGTSLTIQCQVDSQVTMMFWYRQQPGQSLTLIATANQGSEATYESGFVIDKFPISRPNLTFSTLTVSNMSPEDSSIYLCSSLDRANYGYTFGSGTRLTVV.

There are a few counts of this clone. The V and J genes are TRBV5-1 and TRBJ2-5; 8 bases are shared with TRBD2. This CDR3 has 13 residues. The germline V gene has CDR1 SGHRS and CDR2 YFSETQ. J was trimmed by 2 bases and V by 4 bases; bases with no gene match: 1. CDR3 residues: CASSRGGQETQYF. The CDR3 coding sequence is TGCGCCAGCAGCCGGGGGGGGCAAGAGACCCAGTACTTC.

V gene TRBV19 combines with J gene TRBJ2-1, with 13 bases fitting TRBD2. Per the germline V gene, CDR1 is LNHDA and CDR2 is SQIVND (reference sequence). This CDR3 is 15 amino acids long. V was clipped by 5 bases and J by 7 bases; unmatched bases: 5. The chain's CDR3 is CASSVGTSGINEQFF. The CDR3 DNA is TGTGCCAGTAGTGTCGGGACTAGCGGGATAAATGAGCAGTTCTTC. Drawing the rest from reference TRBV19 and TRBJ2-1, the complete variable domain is DGGITQSPKYLFRKEGQNVTLSCEQNLNHDAMYWYRQDPGQGLRLIYYSQIVNDFQKGDIAEGYSVSREKKESFPLTVTSAQKNPTAFYLCASSVGTSGINEQFFGPGTRLTVL.

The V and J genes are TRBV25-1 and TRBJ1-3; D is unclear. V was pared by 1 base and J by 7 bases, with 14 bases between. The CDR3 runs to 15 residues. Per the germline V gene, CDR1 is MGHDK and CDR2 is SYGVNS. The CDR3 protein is CASSESGRRGNTIYF. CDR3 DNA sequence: TGTGCCAGCAGTGAATCGGGCAGGCGAGGGAACACCATATATTTT.

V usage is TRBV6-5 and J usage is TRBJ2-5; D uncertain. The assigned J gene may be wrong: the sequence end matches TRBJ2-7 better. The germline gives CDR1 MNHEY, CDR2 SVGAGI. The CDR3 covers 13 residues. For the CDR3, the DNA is TGTGCCAGCAGTTATAGTAGAACCTACGAGCAGTACTTC. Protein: CASSYSRTYEQYF.